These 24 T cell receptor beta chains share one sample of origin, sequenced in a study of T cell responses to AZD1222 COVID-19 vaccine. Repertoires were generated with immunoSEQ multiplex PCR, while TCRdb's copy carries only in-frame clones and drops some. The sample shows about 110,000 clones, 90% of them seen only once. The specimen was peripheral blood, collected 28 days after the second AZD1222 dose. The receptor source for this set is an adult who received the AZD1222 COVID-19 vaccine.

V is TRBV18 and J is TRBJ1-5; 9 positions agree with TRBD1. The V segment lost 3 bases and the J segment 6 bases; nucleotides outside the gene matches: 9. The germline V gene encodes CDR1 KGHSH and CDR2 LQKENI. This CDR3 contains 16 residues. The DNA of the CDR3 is TGTGCCAGCTCACCGACAGGGGGACCTGGAATTCAGCCCCAGCATTTT. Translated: CASSPTGGPGIQPQHF.

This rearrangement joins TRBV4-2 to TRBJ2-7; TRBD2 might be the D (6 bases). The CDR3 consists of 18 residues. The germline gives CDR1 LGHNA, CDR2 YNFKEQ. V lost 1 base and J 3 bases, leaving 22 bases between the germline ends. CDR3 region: CASSQVVALAVRHYEQYF. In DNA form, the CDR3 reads TGTGCCAGCAGCCAAGTCGTGGCACTAGCCGTAAGACACTACGAGCAGTACTTC.

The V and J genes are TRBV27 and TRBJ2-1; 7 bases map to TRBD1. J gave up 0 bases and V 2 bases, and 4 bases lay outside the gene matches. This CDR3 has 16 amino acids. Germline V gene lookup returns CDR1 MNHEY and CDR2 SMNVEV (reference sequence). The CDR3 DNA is TGTGCCAGCAGTTTAGACAGGGCTTACTCCTACAATGAGCAGTTCTTC. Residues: CASSLDRAYSYNEQFF.

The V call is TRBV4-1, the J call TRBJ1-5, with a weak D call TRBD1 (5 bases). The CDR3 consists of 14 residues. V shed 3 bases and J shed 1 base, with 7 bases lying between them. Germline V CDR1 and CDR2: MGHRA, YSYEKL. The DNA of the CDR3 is TGCGCCAGCAGCCACCAGGGAAGCAATCAGCCCCAGCATTTT. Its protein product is CASSHQGSNQPQHF.

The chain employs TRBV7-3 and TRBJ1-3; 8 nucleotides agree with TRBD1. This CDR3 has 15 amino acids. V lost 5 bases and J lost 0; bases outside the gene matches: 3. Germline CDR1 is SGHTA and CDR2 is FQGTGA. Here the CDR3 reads CASSPTGGSGNTIYF. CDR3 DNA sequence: TGTGCCAGCAGCCCTACAGGGGGCTCTGGAAACACCATATATTTT.

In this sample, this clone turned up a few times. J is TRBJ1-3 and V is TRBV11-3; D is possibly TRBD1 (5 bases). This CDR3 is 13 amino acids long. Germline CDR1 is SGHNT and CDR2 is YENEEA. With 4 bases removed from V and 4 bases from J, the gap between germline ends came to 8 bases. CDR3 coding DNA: TGTGCCAGCAGCTCTGACAGCGGAAACACCATATATTTT. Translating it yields CASSSDSGNTIYF.

Here the CDR3 DNA reads TGTGCCAGCAGTTTATACCTGCAAGAGACCCAGTACTTC. It translates to CASSLYLQETQYF. The genes are TRBV28 and TRBJ2-5; D remains unclear. The CDR3 is 13 amino acids. CDR1 is MDHEN and CDR2 is SYDVKM in the germline V gene. With 1 base removed from V and 2 bases from J, the gap between germline ends came to 5 bases.

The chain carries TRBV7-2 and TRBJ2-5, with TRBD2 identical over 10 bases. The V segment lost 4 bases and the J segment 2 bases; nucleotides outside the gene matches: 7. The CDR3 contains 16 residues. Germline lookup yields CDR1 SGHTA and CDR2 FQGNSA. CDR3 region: CASSSRSSGGQETQYF. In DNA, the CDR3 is TGTGCCAGCAGCTCCCGATCTAGCGGGGGACAAGAGACCCAGTACTTC.

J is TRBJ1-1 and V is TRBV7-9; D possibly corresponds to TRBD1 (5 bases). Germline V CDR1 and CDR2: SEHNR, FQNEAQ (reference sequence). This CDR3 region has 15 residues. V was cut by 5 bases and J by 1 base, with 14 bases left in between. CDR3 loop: CASSPGSTGNTEAFF. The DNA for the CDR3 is TGTGCCAGCAGCCCAGGATCAACAGGGAACACTGAAGCTTTCTTT.

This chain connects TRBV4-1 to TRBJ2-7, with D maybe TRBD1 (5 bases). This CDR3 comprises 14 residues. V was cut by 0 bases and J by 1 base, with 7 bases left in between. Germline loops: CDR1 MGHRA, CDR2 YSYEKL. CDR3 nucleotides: TGCGCCAGCAGCCAAGAGAAGGGGTCCTACGAGCAGTACTTC. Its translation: CASSQEKGSYEQYF.

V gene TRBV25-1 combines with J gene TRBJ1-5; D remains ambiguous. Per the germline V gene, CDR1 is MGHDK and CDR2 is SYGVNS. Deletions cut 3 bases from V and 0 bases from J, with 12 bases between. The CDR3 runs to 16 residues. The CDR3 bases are TGTGCCAGCAGTGACAACATGGGTGATAGCAATCAGCCCCAGCATTTT. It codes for CASSDNMGDSNQPQHF.

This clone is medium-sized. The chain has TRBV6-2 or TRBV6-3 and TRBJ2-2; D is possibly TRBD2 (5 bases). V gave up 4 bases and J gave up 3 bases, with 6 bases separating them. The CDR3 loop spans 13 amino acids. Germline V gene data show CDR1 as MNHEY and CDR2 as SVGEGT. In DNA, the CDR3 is TGTGCCAGCAGTTCCGGGGACACCGGGGAGCTGTTTTTT. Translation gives CASSSGDTGELFF.

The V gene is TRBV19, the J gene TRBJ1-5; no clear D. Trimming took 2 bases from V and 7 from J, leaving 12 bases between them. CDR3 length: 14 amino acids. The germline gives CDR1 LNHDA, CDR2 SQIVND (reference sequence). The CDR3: CASSISGAAQPQHF. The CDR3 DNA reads TGTGCCAGTAGTATAAGTGGTGCTGCCCAGCCCCAGCATTTT.

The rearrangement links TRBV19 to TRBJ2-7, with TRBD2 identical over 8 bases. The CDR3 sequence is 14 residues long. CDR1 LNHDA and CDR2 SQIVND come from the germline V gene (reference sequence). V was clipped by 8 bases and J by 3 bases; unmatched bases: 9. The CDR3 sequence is CASAETGGRYEQYF. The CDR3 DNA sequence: TGTGCCAGTGCCGAAACGGGGGGGCGCTACGAGCAGTACTTC.

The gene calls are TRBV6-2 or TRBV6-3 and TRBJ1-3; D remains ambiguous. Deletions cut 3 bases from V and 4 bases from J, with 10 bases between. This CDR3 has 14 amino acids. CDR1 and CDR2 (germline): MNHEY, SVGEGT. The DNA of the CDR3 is TGTGCCAGCAGTTATGGGTCTTCGGGAAACACCATATATTTT. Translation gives CASSYGSSGNTIYF.

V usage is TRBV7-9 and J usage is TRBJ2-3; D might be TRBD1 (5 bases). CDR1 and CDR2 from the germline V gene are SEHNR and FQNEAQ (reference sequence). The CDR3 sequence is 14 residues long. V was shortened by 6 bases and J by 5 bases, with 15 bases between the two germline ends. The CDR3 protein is CASRPTALQDTQYF. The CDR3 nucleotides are TGTGCCAGCAGACCGACAGCTCTTCAAGATACGCAGTATTTT.

The CDR3 region is CASSSNRGSYNEQFF. CDR3 nucleotides: TGTGCCAGCAGCTCAAACCGGGGGTCCTACAATGAGCAGTTCTTC. The chain combines TRBV7-6 with TRBJ2-1; a possible D gene is TRBD2 (6 bases). The ends were cut back, 4 bases at V and 1 base at J, with 11 bases in the middle. The germline V gene has CDR1 SGHVS and CDR2 FNYEAQ. The CDR3 runs to 15 residues.

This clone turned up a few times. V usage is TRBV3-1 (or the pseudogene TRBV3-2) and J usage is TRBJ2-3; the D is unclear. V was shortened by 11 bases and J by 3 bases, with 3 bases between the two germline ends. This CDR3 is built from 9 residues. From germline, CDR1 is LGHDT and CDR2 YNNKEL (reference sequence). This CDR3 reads CAGTDTQYF. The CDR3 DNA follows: TGTGCCGGGACAGATACGCAGTATTTT.

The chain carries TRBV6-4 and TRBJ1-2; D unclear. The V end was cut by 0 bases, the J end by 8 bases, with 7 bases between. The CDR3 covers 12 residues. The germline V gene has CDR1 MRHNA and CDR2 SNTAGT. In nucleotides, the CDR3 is TGTGCCAGCAGTGACTCCATGGGCGGCTACACCTTC. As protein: CASSDSMGGYTF.

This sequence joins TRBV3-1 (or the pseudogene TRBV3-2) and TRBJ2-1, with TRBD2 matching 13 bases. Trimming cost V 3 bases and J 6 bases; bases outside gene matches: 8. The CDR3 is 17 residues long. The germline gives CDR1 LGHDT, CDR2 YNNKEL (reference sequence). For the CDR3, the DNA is TGTGCCAGCAGCCAGGCCTCCGGGACTAGCGGGGCCAATGAGCAGTTCTTC. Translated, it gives CASSQASGTSGANEQFF.

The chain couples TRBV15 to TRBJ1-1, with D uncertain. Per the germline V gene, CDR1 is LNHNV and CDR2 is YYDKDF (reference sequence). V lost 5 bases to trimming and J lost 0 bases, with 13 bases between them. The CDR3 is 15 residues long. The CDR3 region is CATSYGRALNTEAFF. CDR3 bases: TGTGCCACCAGCTATGGCAGAGCTTTGAACACTGAAGCTTTCTTT. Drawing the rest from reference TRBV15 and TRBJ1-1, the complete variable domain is DAMVIQNPRYQVTQFGKPVTLSCSQTLNHNVMYWYQQKSSQAPKLLFHYYDKDFNNEADTPDNFQSRRPNTSFCFLDIRSPGLGDTAMYLCATSYGRALNTEAFFGQGTRLTVV.

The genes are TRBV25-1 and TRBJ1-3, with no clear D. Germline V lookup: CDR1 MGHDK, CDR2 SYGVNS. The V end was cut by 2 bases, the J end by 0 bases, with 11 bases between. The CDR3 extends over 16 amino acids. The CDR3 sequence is CASSEGGRYSGNTIYF. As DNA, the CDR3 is TGTGCCAGCAGTGAAGGAGGACGGTACTCTGGAAACACCATATATTTT.

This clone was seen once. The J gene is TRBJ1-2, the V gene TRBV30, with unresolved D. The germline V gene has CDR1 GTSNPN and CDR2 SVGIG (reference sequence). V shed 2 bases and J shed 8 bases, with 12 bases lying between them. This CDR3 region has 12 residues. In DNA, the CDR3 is TGTGCCTGGAGTCCTGGGGAAGGGGGCTACACCTTC. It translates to CAWSPGEGGYTF.

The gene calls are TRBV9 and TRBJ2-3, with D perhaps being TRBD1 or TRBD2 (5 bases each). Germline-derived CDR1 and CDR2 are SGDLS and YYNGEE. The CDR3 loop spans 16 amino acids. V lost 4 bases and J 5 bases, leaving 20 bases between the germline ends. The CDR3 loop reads CASSPRDPYEGDTQYF. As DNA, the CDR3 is TGTGCCAGCAGCCCACGGGACCCATACGAAGGAGATACGCAGTATTTT.